This T cell receptor beta chain derives from a study of beta chain features in type 1 diabetes listed by TCRdb under 2018. A note on the overall study: Mean age, gender distribution, total cell number and subset yield did not differ between patients and healthy donors. A total of 107,917,701 sorted cells were examined across all samples, and the number of cells per subset was strongly correlated with RNA yield. In the study, TCRB repertoires of sorted circulating CD4+ T cell subsets from recently diagnosed type 1 diabetes patients were compared with those of matched healthy donors. Regulatory and stem cell-like memory subsets were obtained from only 8 patients and roughly eight healthy donors, while naive and central memory subsets were obtained from all 30 or so donors. Paper-wide results and their limitations: Because cDNA was sequenced instead of genomic DNA, activated cells with high expression could be over-represented, although the groups did not differ in activation or CD3 levels. Only small numbers of individuals were included in the HLA sub-analyses, which left unresolved whether HLA type had any influence on TCRB rearrangement. At VDJ recombination sites, type 1 diabetes patients had fewer insertions and more deleted nucleotides, which implies abnormalities in thymic rearrangement. Naive, central memory and regulatory TCRB repertoires appeared more similar among patients than among healthy donors. In all four CD4+ subsets, TCRB CDR3 length was moderately but significantly shorter in type 1 diabetes patients. PCR might favor shorter templates, but patient and control samples were amplified and corrected together, so any skew would affect both groups equally.

There are a few counts of this clone. What this receptor recognizes is not known. Base quality data are lacking; no much larger clone is found one base away. The High Capacity cDNA Reverse Transcription Kit was used to reverse transcribe all of the isolated RNA, meaning that expressed TCRB transcripts were what got sequenced. Deep immunoSEQ sequencing was applied to naive, central memory and regulatory T cell samples, giving an average of about 3.7 million total reads per sample. Sorted cells were lysed in RLT buffer and RNA was extracted with DNase-treated RNeasy Micro or Mini kits, depending on cell number. To prevent cross-contamination, each cell subset was processed individually, whereas patient and healthy donor samples were processed jointly. The immunoSEQ multiplex PCR was used to amplify TCRB sequences from cDNA, yielding 87-bp fragments that span the CDR3 region. The amplicons were sequenced using the Illumina HiSeq platform. Processing in the source paper ran as follows. PCR bias was corrected computationally using synthetic template baselines, and reads within Hamming distance 2 were collapsed, with unmergeable singletons discarded. Reads were aligned to IMGT to assign V, D and J genes, CDR3 length, and insertions or deletions at six rearrangement sites. Within each subset, clonotype counts were normalized to sorted cell number, after which true diversity and Gini coefficients were computed with the tcR R package. Repertoire sharing was quantified using the overlap coefficient calculated on TCRB nucleotide sequences. As a proxy for the pre-selection repertoire, out-of-frame TCRB sequences from naive cells were analyzed. The immuneACCESS repertoire file appears here via TCRdb, limited to in-frame rearrangements. These files lack a portion of the clones; in checked studies, under half of the deficit traces to unresolved V genes, and the cause of the others is not known. D and trimming come from the DNA, and the V and J calls and clone size come from that table. The sample table holds about 650,000 clones, of which around 12% were seen once. The ten largest clones capture around 0.12% of the sample.

A single peripheral blood draw of approximately 120 mL on average was collected from each donor into heparinised tubes. Naive, central memory, regulatory and stem cell-like memory CD4+ T cells were sorted on a BD FACSAria II using a panel including CD45RO, CCR7, CD25, CD127, CD95 and CD27. Every sorted population had a purity above 95%. PBMCs were separated immediately by Lymphoprep density gradient centrifugation and were stained directly, without being cultured. Samples were stained and sorted in pairs, with one healthy donor and one patient per experiment, so that batch effects were minimized. Sequences SGHRS (CDR1) and YFSETQ (CDR2) are obtained from the germline V gene. Between the V and J ends, shortened by 4 bases and 3 bases respectively, the junction contains 13 bases. The CDR3 holds 14 amino acids from the cysteine to the phenylalanine. CDR3 DNA is the only sequence kept; it has 42 bases, read in frame from the first base.

The chain joins TRBV5-1 to TRBJ2-5, with a tentative D gene TRBD1 over 5 matching bases. This clonotype was obtained from a man aged 30-40 years with type 1 diabetes. The sequenced material came from naive CD4+ T cells from blood. The meaning of the sample's cell subset or site label: true naive CD4+ T cells. The CDR3 reads as follows: CASSPSAGKETQYF. The DNA is as follows: TGCGCCAGCAGCCCCTCAGCAGGGAAAGAGACCCAGTACTTC.